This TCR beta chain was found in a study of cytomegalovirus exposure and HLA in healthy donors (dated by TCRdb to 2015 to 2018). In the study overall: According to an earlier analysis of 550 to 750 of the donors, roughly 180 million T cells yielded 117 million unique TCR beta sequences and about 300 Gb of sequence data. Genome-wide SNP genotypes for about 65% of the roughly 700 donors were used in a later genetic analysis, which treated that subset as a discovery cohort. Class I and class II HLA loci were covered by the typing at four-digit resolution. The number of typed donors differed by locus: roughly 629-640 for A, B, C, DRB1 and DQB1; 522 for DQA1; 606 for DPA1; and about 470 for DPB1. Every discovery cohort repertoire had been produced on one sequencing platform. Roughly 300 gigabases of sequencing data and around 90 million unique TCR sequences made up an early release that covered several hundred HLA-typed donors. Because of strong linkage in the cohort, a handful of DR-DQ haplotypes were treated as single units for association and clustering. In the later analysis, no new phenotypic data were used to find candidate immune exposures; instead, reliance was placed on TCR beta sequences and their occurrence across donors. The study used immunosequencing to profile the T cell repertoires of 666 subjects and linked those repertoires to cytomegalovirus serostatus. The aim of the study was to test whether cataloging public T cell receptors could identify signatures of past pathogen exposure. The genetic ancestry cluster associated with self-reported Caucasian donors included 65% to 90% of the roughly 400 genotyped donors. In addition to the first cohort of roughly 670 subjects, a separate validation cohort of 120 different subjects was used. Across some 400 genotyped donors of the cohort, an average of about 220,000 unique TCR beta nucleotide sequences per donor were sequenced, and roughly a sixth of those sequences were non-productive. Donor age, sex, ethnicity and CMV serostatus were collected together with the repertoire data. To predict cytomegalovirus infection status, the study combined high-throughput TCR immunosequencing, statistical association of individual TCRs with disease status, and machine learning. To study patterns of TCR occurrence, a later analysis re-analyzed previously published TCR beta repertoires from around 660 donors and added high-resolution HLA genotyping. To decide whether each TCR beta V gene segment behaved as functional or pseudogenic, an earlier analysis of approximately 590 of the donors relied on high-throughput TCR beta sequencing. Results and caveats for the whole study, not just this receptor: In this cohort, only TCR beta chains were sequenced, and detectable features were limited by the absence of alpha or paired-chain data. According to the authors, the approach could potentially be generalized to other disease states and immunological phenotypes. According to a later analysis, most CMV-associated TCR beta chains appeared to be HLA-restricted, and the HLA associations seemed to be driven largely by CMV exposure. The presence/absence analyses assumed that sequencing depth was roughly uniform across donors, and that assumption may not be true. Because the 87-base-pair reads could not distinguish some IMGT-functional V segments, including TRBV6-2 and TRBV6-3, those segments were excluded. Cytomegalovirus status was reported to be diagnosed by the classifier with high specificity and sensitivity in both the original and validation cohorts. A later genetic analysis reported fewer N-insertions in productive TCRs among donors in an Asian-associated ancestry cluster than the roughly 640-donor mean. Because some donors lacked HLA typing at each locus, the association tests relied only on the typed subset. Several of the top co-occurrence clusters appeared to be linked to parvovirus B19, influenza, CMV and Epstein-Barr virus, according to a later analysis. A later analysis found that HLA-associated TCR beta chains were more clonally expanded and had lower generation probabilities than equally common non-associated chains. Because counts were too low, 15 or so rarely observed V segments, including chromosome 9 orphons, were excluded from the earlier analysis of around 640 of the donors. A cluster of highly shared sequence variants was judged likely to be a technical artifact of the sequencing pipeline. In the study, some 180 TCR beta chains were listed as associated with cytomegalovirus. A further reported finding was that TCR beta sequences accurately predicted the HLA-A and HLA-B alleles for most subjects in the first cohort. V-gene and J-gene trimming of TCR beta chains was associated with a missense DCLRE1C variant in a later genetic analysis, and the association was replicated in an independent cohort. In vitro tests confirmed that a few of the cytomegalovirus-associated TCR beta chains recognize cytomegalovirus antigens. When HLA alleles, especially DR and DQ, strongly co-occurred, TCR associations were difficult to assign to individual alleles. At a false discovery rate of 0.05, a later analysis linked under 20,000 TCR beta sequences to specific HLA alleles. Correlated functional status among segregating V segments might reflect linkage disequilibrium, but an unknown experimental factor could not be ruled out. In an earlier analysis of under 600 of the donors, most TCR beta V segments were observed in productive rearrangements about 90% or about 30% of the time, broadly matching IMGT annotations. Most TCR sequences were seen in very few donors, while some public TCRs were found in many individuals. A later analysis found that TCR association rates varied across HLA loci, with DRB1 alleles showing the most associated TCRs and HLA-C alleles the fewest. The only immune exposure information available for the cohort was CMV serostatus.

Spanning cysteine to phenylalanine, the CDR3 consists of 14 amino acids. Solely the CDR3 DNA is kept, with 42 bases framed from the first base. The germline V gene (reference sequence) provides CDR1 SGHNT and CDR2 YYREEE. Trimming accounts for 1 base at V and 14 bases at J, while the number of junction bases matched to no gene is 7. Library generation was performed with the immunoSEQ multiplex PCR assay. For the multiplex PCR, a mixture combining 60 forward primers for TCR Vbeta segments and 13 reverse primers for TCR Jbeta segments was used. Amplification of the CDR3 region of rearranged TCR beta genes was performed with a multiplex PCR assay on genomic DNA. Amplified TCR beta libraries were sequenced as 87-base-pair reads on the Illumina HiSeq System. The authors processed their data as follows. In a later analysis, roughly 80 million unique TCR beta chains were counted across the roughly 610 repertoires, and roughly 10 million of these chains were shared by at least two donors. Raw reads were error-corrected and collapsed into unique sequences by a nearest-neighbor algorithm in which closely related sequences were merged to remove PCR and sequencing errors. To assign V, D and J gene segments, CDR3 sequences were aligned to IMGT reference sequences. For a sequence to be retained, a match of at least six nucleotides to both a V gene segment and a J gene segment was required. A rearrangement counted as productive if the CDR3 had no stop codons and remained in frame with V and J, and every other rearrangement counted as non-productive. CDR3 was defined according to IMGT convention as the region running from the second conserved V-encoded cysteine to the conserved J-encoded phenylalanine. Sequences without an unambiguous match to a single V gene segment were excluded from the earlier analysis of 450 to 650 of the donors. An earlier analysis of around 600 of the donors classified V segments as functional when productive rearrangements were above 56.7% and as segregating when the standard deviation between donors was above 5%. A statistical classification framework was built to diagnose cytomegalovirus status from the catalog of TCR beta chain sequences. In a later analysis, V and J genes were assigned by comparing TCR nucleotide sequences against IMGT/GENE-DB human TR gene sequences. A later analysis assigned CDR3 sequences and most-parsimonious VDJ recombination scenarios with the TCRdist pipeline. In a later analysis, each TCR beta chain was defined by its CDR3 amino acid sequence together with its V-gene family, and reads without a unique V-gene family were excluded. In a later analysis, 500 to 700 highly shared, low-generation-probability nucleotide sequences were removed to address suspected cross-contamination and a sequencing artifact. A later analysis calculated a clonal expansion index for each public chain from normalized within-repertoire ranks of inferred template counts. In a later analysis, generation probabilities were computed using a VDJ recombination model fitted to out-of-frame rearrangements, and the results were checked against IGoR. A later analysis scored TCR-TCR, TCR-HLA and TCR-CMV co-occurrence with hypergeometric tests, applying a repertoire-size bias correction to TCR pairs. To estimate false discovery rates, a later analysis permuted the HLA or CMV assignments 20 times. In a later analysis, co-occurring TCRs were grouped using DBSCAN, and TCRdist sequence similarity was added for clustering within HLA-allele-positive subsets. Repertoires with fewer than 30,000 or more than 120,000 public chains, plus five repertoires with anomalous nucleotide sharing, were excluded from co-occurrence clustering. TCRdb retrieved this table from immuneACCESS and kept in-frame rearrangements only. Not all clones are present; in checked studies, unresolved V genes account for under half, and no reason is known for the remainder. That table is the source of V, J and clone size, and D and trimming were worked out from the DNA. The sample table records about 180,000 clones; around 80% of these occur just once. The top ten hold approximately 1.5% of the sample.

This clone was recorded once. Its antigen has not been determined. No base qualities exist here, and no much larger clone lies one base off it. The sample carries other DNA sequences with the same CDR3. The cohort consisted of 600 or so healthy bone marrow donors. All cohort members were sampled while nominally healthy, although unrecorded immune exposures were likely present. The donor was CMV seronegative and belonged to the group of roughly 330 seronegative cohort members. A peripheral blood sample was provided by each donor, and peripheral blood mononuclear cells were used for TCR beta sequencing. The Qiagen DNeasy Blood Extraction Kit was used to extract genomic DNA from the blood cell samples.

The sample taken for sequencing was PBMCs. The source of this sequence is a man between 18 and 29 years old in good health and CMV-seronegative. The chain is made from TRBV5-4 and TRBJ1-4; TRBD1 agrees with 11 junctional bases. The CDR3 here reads CASSLFGTGGKLFF. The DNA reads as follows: TGTGCCAGCAGCTTGTTCGGGACAGGGGGAAAGCTGTTTTTT. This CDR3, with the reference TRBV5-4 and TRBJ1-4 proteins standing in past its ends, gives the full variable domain ETGVTQSPTHLIKTRGQQVTLRCSSQSGHNTVSWYQQALGQGPQFIFQYYREEENGRGNFPPRFSGLQFPNYSSELNVNALELDDSALYLCASSLFGTGGKLFFGSGTQLSVL.